This entry lists 24 T cell receptor beta chains sequenced from one sample in a study of T cell responses to AZD1222 COVID-19 vaccine. Measured with immunoSEQ multiplex PCR; TCRdb has only the in-frame clones, and not every one. Of 100,000 to 150,000 clones detected, about 90% appear once; the ten largest clones hold under 11%. Material: peripheral blood, obtained on day 0 of AZD1222 vaccination. Receptors were obtained from an adult in good health.

This clone was found once. The chain joins TRBV5-1 to TRBJ1-3; unclear D gene. The CDR3 runs 16 residues. Germline V gene data show CDR1 as SGHRS and CDR2 as YFSETQ. V lost 0 bases, J lost 0 bases, and 10 bases lay in between. CDR3 region: CASSLDLWSSGNTIYF. In DNA form, the CDR3 reads TGCGCCAGCAGCTTGGACCTCTGGAGCTCTGGAAACACCATATATTTT.

The chain employs TRBV7-9 and TRBJ2-5; TRBD2 agrees at 13 bases. CDR1 and CDR2 (germline): SEHNR, FQNEAQ (reference sequence). This CDR3 comprises 16 residues. With V trimmed by 5 bases and J by 4 bases, 7 bases remained unmatched. The CDR3, as DNA: TGTGCCAGCAGCCCGCGGACTAGCGGGAGTGGAGAGACCCAGTACTTC. Residues: CASSPRTSGSGETQYF.

The gene calls are TRBV4-1 and TRBJ1-1; D remains unclear. V gave up 7 bases and J gave up 1 base, with 10 bases separating them. CDR1 is MGHRA, CDR2 YSYEKL, per germline. The CDR3 is 13 residues long. This CDR3 is CASTDIKNTEAFF. The CDR3 nucleotides are TGCGCCAGCACTGACATTAAGAACACTGAAGCTTTCTTT.

The chain uses TRBV5-1 and TRBJ1-3; D not certain. V lost 3 bases and J 0 bases, leaving 10 bases between the germline ends. This CDR3 is built from 15 residues. CDR1 is SGHRS, CDR2 YFSETQ, per germline. Here the CDR3 reads CASSSLASSGNTIYF. CDR3 DNA sequence: TGCGCCAGCAGCTCCCTCGCAAGCTCTGGAAACACCATATATTTT.

The chain joins TRBV12-3 or TRBV12-4 to TRBJ2-2; TRBD2 might be the D (5 bases). Deletions cut 2 bases from V and 8 bases from J, with 9 bases between. CDR3 size: 13 residues. CDR3 in DNA: TGTGCCAGCAGTTTAAAGAGGGCTGGGGAGCTGTTTTTT. This encodes CASSLKRAGELFF.

The V and J genes are TRBV21-1 and TRBJ2-7; no check of the table's D call, TRBD2, against the DNA was made. TRBV21-1 is flagged as a pseudogene. CDR3 size: 14 residues. This CDR3 reads CASSKALVPREQYF. Here the CDR3 DNA reads TGTGCCAGCAGCAAAGCACTAGTTCCCCGCGAGCAGTACTTC.

V is TRBV27 and J is TRBJ1-2; possibly TRBD1 for D (6 bases). Germline loops: CDR1 MNHEY, CDR2 SMNVEV (reference sequence). Trimming cost V 6 bases and J 6 bases, with 20 bases left between them. This CDR3 has 15 amino acids. CDR3 nucleotides: TGTGCCAGCAGGTTGCAACAGGGTCCTAGGGATGGCTACACCTTC. It is translated as CASRLQQGPRDGYTF.

The rearrangement joins TRBV7-2 to TRBJ1-2; 7 nucleotides agree with TRBD1. V trimming: 1 base; J trimming: 7 bases; junction bases outside the gene matches: 6. The CDR3 covers 14 residues. CDR1 SGHTA and CDR2 FQGNSA come from the germline V gene. CDR3 DNA: TGTGCCAGCAGCTTAGTTTACAGGGGAAGTGGCTACACCTTC. This translates into CASSLVYRGSGYTF.

V and J are TRBV5-1 and TRBJ1-2; no definite D call. The CDR3 is 13 amino acids. Germline V lookup: CDR1 SGHRS, CDR2 YFSETQ. V was shortened by 0 bases and J by 6 bases, with 9 bases between the two germline ends. The CDR3 region has the DNA TGCGCCAGCAGCTTGGATGGCACTGATGGCTACACCTTC. Translation: CASSLDGTDGYTF.

The chain links TRBV7-3 to TRBJ2-1; the D gene is possibly TRBD1 (6 bases). The V end was cut by 5 bases, the J end by 4 bases, with 12 bases between. Per germline, CDR1 SGHTA and CDR2 FQGTGA. The CDR3 runs to 14 residues. The CDR3 coding sequence is TGTGCCAGCAGCCTCCGGACAGATTACAATGAGCAGTTCTTC. Encoded protein: CASSLRTDYNEQFF.

The chain links TRBV7-3 to TRBJ1-6; 9 nucleotides agree with TRBD1. Germline V gene lookup returns CDR1 SGHTA and CDR2 FQGTGA. V dropped 5 bases and J dropped 8; count of bases not matched to a gene: 4. CDR3 length equals 14 residues. The DNA of the CDR3 is TGTGCCAGCAGCACTACAGGGGGCGATTCACCCCTCCACTTT. Encoded protein: CASSTTGGDSPLHF.

J is TRBJ1-1 and V is TRBV29-1; no reliable D call. V lost 4 bases, J lost 1 base, and 7 bases lay in between. CDR1 SQVTM and CDR2 ANQGSEA come from the germline V gene. There are 12 residues in the CDR3. CDR3 in amino acids: CSVGEGNTEAFF. In DNA form, the CDR3 reads TGCAGCGTTGGCGAGGGGAACACTGAAGCTTTCTTT.

There are a few counts of this clone. This chain links TRBV29-1 with TRBJ2-7; 7 nucleotides match TRBD2. Per the germline V gene, CDR1 is SQVTM and CDR2 is ANQGSEA. The V segment lost 6 bases and the J segment 1 base; nucleotides outside the gene matches: 12. The CDR3 is made up of 15 amino acids. The CDR3 reads CSVGGTQSSSYEQYF. The CDR3 nucleotides are TGCAGCGTGGGGGGGACTCAATCCTCGTCCTACGAGCAGTACTTC.

This rearrangement joins TRBV5-1 to TRBJ2-3, with 9 nucleotides matching TRBD2. Germline CDR1 reads SGHRS; CDR2 reads YFSETQ. The CDR3 covers 17 residues. With V trimmed by 7 bases and J by 3 bases, 15 bases remained unmatched. CDR3 coding DNA: TGCGCCAGCGGCGTGGGCTTTAGCGGGAGAGTGACAGATACGCAGTATTTT. As protein: CASGVGFSGRVTDTQYF.

V and J are TRBV6-2 or TRBV6-3 and TRBJ1-2, with D hard to call. Looked up from germline, CDR1 is MNHEY and CDR2 is SVGEGT. V gave up 0 bases and J gave up 5 bases, with 10 bases separating them. The CDR3 covers 14 residues. The CDR3 spells CASSYSEGGYGYTF. The CDR3 DNA reads as TGTGCCAGCAGTTACTCGGAGGGAGGGTATGGCTACACCTTC.

This clone was seen only once. The chain employs TRBV3-1 (or the pseudogene TRBV3-2) and TRBJ1-6; 10 nucleotides agree with TRBD1. CDR3 length: 14 residues. V trimming: 4 bases; J trimming: 10 bases; junction bases outside the gene matches: 4. Germline V gene lookup returns CDR1 LGHDT and CDR2 YNNKEL (reference sequence). The CDR3 DNA reads TGTGCCAGCAGCCGGGGACAGGGGCAGTCACCCCTCCACTTT. Its translation: CASSRGQGQSPLHF.

The chain has TRBV5-1 and TRBJ1-2, with a possible D match to TRBD1 (5 bases). Trimming took 5 bases from V and 9 from J, leaving 26 bases between them. The CDR3 is 16 amino acids. From germline, CDR1 is SGHRS and CDR2 YFSETQ. As DNA, the CDR3 is TGCGCCAGCAGTAAAGGGTGGGACGAGTTTGGTAGCAGCTACACCTTC. Its protein is CASSKGWDEFGSSYTF.

This chain connects TRBV27 to TRBJ2-1; D call uncertain. The V gene lost 8 bases and the J gene lost 9 bases, with 14 bases spanning the gap. Germline CDR1 and CDR2: MNHEY and SMNVEV (reference sequence). The CDR3 covers 12 residues. As DNA, the CDR3 is TGTGCCAGCGGAGATGGTGGCGGTGAGCAGTTCTTC. Protein sequence: CASGDGGGEQFF.

This chain joins TRBV30 and TRBJ1-2, with 9 nucleotides matching TRBD1. The germline V gene has CDR1 GTSNPN and CDR2 SVGIG (reference sequence). The CDR3 loop spans 13 amino acids. With V trimmed by 1 base and J by 8 bases, 5 bases remained unmatched. CDR3 bases: TGTGCCTGGAGTGGAACAGGGGGCAGAGGCTACACCTTC. It specifies CAWSGTGGRGYTF. Drawing the rest from reference TRBV30 and TRBJ1-2, the complete variable domain is SQTIHQWPATLVQPVGSPLSLECTVEGTSNPNLYWYRQAAGRGLQLLFYSVGIGQISSEVPQNLSASRPQDRQFILSSKKLLLSDSGFYLCAWSGTGGRGYTFGSGTRLTVV.

The chain recombines TRBV5-6 with TRBJ1-6; unclear D gene. Trimming cost V 2 bases and J 6 bases, with 15 bases left between them. Germline CDR1 and CDR2: SGHDT and YYEEEE. CDR3 length: 16 residues. CDR3 amino acids: CASSLGRFASNSPLHF. The CDR3 DNA is TGTGCCAGCAGCTTAGGTAGGTTCGCCTCTAATTCACCCCTCCACTTT.

The V call is TRBV5-1, the J call TRBJ2-5; D is possibly TRBD1 (6 bases). V was shortened by 0 bases and J by 1 base, with 7 bases between the two germline ends. The CDR3 extends over 14 amino acids. Per the germline V gene, CDR1 is SGHRS and CDR2 is YFSETQ. CDR3 coding DNA: TGCGCCAGCAGCTTGGGGGGGCTCCAAGAGACCCAGTACTTC. Its protein is CASSLGGLQETQYF.

J is TRBJ2-7 and V is TRBV2; 7 bases agree with TRBD2. The CDR3 runs to 15 residues. Looked up from germline, CDR1 is SNHLY and CDR2 is FYNNEI. V was clipped by 1 base and J by 0 bases; unmatched bases: 3. The CDR3 DNA sequence: TGTGCCAGCAGTGAAGGGTCGGGAGGCTCCTACGAGCAGTACTTC. It is translated as CASSEGSGGSYEQYF.

This chain uses TRBV5-1 with TRBJ1-3; TRBD1 aligns across 11 bases. Germline lookup yields CDR1 SGHRS and CDR2 YFSETQ. V dropped 4 bases and J dropped 0; count of bases not matched to a gene: 3. The CDR3 totals 16 residues. CDR3 nucleotide sequence: TGCGCCAGCAGCCTAGGACAGGGGGCCTCTGGAAACACCATATATTTT. Translation: CASSLGQGASGNTIYF.

V usage is TRBV6-2 or TRBV6-3 and J usage is TRBJ2-4; 8 nucleotides align to TRBD2. J gave up 2 bases and V 4 bases, and 10 bases lay outside the gene matches. The CDR3 runs 17 residues. Germline V gene lookup returns CDR1 MNHEY and CDR2 SVGEGT. The DNA for the CDR3 is TGTGCCAGCAGTTCTCCGGGACTAGATAATACCAAAAACATTCAGTACTTC. It encodes CASSSPGLDNTKNIQYF.